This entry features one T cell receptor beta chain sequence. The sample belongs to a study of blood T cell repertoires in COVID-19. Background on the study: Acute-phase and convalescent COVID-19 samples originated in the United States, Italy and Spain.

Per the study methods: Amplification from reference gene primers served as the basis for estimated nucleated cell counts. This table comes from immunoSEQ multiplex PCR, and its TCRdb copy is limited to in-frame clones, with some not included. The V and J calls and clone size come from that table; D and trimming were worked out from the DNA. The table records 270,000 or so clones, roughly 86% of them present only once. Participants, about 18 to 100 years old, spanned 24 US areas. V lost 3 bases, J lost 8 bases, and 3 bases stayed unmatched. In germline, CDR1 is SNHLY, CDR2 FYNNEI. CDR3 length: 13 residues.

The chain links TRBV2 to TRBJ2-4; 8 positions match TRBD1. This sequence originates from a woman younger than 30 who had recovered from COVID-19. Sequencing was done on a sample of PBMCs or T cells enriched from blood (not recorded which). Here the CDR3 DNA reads TGTGCCAGCAGTGAGGACAGGGCGGACATTCAGTACTTC. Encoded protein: CASSEDRADIQYF.